This T cell receptor beta chain was retrieved from a study of OX40 agonist ivuxolimab in advanced cancers. Study information: Dose-escalation patients were diagnosed with hepatocellular carcinoma, melanoma, renal cell cancer or head and neck cancer. The mean age was roughly 60 years, ranging from about 23 to 79, with about four fifths of participants male.

Trimming pared 1 base from V and 3 bases from J, leaving 11 bases between. The CDR3 spans 14 residues. The germline V gene encodes CDR1 SGHDT and CDR2 YYEEEE. Generated by immunoSEQ multiplex PCR, the TCRdb table keeps only in-frame clones and is missing some. The repertoire holds 30,000 to 35,000 clones, more than 85% seen once, with 26% in the top ten. Comment on this clone: As yet, its antigen is unknown.

Findings and limits, study-wide: Relative to CD4+ cells, CD8+ T cells on average had more expanded clones.

The sample consisted of CD4+ or CD8+ T cells sorted from blood, taken in a trial of the OX40 agonist ivuxolimab. The clonotype originates from an adult with an advanced solid tumor such as melanoma, head and neck, liver or kidney cancer. This chain connects TRBV5-6 to TRBJ2-7; D is uncertain. CDR3 sequence reads: CASSLTTSLYEQYF. DNA of the CDR3: TGTGCCAGCAGCTTGACTACCTCTCTCTACGAGCAGTACTTC.